This T cell receptor (beta chain) appears in the sequencing data of a study of blood T cell repertoires in COVID-19. For the study at large: Donors in the United States, Italy and Spain gave samples during acute or convalescent COVID-19. From T cells, B-cell-depleted T cells, or PBMCs came the material, which was cDNA or gDNA.

Recovery among Cohort 3 donors was established by two negative PCRs, clearance, or symptom resolution. This clone was recorded once. This CDR3 comprises 14 residues. Per the original methods: Amplifying reference gene primers gave estimates of nucleated cell counts. Profiling relied on immunoSEQ multiplex PCR, and the TCRdb table lists in-frame clones only, not all of them. V, J and clone size are those of that table, while D and trimming were read from the DNA. This sample has about 280,000 clones, with roughly 85% found just once. This receptor was taken from a woman between 50 and 59 years old who had recovered from COVID-19. The sequenced sample consisted of PBMCs or T cells enriched from blood (not recorded which). The V call is TRBV21-1, the J call TRBJ1-4. TRBV21-1 is assigned pseudogene status. Here the CDR3 reads CASRSGTGVEKLFF. CDR3 DNA sequence: TGTGCCAGCAGAAGCGGGACCGGGGTTGAAAAACTGTTTTTT.